The 23 T cell receptor beta chains below were found in one sample sequenced in a study of blood T cell repertoires in COVID-19. The data were produced by immunoSEQ multiplex PCR, yet TCRdb's version contains in-frame clones alone and is incomplete. Found here are some 190,000 clones, about nine tenths of them singletons; the top ten hold 1.6%. Sequencing was done on a sample of peripheral blood. The receptors derive from a man aged 18 to 35 with active or convalescent COVID-19.

This clone was found once. This chain joins TRBV5-6 and TRBJ2-7; 9 bases agree with TRBD1. The V gene end was trimmed by 4 bases and the J gene end by 0 bases; junction bases not matched to a gene: 5. The CDR3 is made up of 15 amino acids. The germline CDR1 and CDR2 sequences are SGHDT and YYEEEE. The DNA of the CDR3 is TGTGCCAGCAGCCCAGGGACAGGGAGCTCCTACGAGCAGTACTTC. It codes for CASSPGTGSSYEQYF.

J is TRBJ1-3 and V is TRBV6-5; TRBD1 matches 10 bases. The V and J ends lost 5 bases and 7 bases, in that order; junction bases with no gene match: 5. This CDR3 has 14 amino acids. The germline V gene encodes CDR1 MNHEY and CDR2 SVGAGI. Written as DNA, the CDR3 is TGTGCCAGCAGTCCGCAGACAGGGGGCAACACCATATATTTT. This gives the protein CASSPQTGGNTIYF.

The CDR3 loop reads CASSPEGTGYYGELFF. The CDR3 DNA follows: TGTGCCAGCAGCCCCGAAGGGACAGGGTATTACGGGGAGCTGTTTTTT. This chain connects TRBV3-1 (or the pseudogene TRBV3-2) to TRBJ2-2; TRBD1 matches at 9 bases. The CDR3 has 16 amino acids. The germline gives CDR1 LGHDT, CDR2 YNNKEL (reference sequence). Germline trimming cut 4 bases from V and 7 bases from J; bases unmatched to any gene: 10.

V gene TRBV12-3 or TRBV12-4 combines with J gene TRBJ1-5; a possible D gene is TRBD1 (6 bases). Trimming removed 1 base at V and 9 bases at J, with 10 bases between. The CDR3 sequence is 13 residues long. CDR3 sequence reads: CASSLEGEMPQHF. CDR3 nucleotides: TGTGCCAGCAGTTTAGAGGGGGAAATGCCCCAGCATTTT.

The chain combines TRBV2 with TRBJ2-6; TRBD1 is a possible D gene (6 bases). This CDR3 contains 16 residues. Germline V CDR1 and CDR2: SNHLY, FYNNEI. Trimming took off 4 bases at V and 0 bases at J, with 10 bases between the two ends. The CDR3 here is CASSADRNSGANVLTF. For the CDR3, the DNA is TGTGCCAGCAGTGCCGACAGGAACTCTGGGGCCAACGTCCTGACTTTC.

The chain is built from TRBV19 and TRBJ2-3; 13 bases map to TRBD2. CDR1 is LNHDA and CDR2 is SQIVND in the germline V gene (reference sequence). The trim removed 7 bases at V and 3 bases at J, leaving 1 base unmatched. The CDR3 is made up of 14 amino acids. The CDR3: CASKTSGRTDTQYF. The DNA of the CDR3 is TGTGCCAGTAAGACTAGCGGGAGGACAGATACGCAGTATTTT.

The genes are TRBV19 and TRBJ2-5; D uncertain. Germline V gene lookup returns CDR1 LNHDA and CDR2 SQIVND (reference sequence). V dropped 6 bases and J dropped 2 bases, with 7 bases sitting between them. The CDR3 has 12 residues. The DNA of the CDR3 is TGTGCCAGTAGATGTATACAAGAGACCCAGTACTTC. Translating it yields CASRCIQETQYF.

The chain employs TRBV9 and TRBJ2-3, with D possibly being TRBD2 (6 bases). The CDR3 consists of 15 residues. Per germline, CDR1 SGDLS and CDR2 YYNGEE. Trimming left V 0 bases short and J 2 bases short, with 10 bases between. CDR3 bases: TGTGCCAGCAGCGTAGGGGGGGACGTCACAGATACGCAGTATTTT. Its protein product is CASSVGGDVTDTQYF.

The chain is built from TRBV4-2 and TRBJ1-3; a possible D gene is TRBD1 (6 bases). This CDR3 is 14 amino acids long. The V gene lost 4 bases and the J gene lost 2 bases, with 9 bases spanning the gap. CDR1 LGHNA and CDR2 YNFKEQ come from the germline V gene. In nucleotides, the CDR3 is TGTGCCAGCAGCCCCACAGGGCCTGGAAACACCATATATTTT. Protein sequence: CASSPTGPGNTIYF.

This rearrangement joins TRBV18 to TRBJ2-7; 10 nucleotides align to TRBD2. CDR1 and CDR2 from the germline V gene are KGHSH and LQKENI. The CDR3 is 14 residues long. Trimming removed 3 bases from V and 6 bases from J; junction bases left unmatched: 5. CDR3 protein: CASSPLAGVGEQYF. DNA for the CDR3: TGTGCCAGCTCACCTCTAGCGGGAGTTGGCGAGCAGTACTTC.

The chain recombines TRBV6-2 or TRBV6-3 with TRBJ2-2, with 12 bases aligning to TRBD2. Trimming took 2 bases from V and 6 from J; bases not matched to a gene: 13. The germline CDR1 and CDR2 sequences are MNHEY and SVGEGT. There are 19 residues in the CDR3. CDR3 region: CASSYTELPSGRAAGELFF. The DNA of the CDR3 is TGTGCCAGCAGTTACACAGAACTCCCTAGCGGGAGGGCCGCCGGGGAGCTGTTTTTT.

Worth noting for this clone: At one boundary the junction diverges from the germline segment, which might be a read error. The rearrangement uses TRBV7-7 and TRBJ2-2, with 10 bases that match TRBD1. This CDR3 is 15 amino acids long. Germline assignment: CDR1 SSHAT and CDR2 FNYEAQ (reference sequence). CDR3 region: CASSTGTGDTGELFF. The CDR3 nucleotides read TGTGCTAGCAGCACCGGGACAGGGGACACCGGGGAGCTGTTTTTT.

This clone was detected once. This chain links TRBV3-1 (or the pseudogene TRBV3-2) with TRBJ2-2; tentatively, D is TRBD2 (6 bases). Per germline, CDR1 LGHDT and CDR2 YNNKEL (reference sequence). The CDR3 contains 15 residues. V lost 8 bases and J lost 4, with 17 bases in between. The CDR3 DNA follows: TGTGCCAGCTTTGAGGGGACTCAGGGCACCGGGGAGCTGTTTTTT. The encoded protein is CASFEGTQGTGELFF.

This chain uses TRBV5-6 with TRBJ2-5; possible D gene TRBD2, 5 bases. This CDR3 region has 13 residues. In germline, CDR1 is SGHDT, CDR2 YYEEEE. The V end was cut by 3 bases, the J end by 0 bases, with 6 bases between. The DNA for the CDR3 is TGTGCCAGCAGCTCGGGATACCAAGAGACCCAGTACTTC. Encoded protein: CASSSGYQETQYF.

This clone was seen a handful of times. The chain recombines TRBV6-5 with TRBJ1-1, with D perhaps TRBD1 (5 bases). CDR1 is MNHEY and CDR2 is SVGAGI in the germline V gene. V was shortened by 5 bases and J by 6 bases, with 16 bases between the two germline ends. This CDR3 contains 14 residues. In DNA, the CDR3 is TGTGCCAGCAGTCGCGACAGAGTGATCCCTGAAGCTTTCTTT. It is translated as CASSRDRVIPEAFF.

In this sample, this clone turned up once. The rearrangement links TRBV2 to TRBJ2-1; TRBD2 agrees at 11 bases. This CDR3 contains 16 residues. V trimming: 6 bases; J trimming: 5 bases; junction bases outside the gene matches: 9. In germline, CDR1 is SNHLY, CDR2 FYNNEI. The CDR3 DNA follows: TGTGCCAGCAGGCGACTAGCGGGATCCTCTGACAATGAGCAGTTCTTC. Protein sequence: CASRRLAGSSDNEQFF.

The V call is TRBV30, the J call TRBJ1-2, with TRBD1 matching over 8 bases. CDR1 is GTSNPN and CDR2 is SVGIG in the germline V gene (reference sequence). This CDR3 is built from 14 residues. Trimming took 4 bases from V and 1 from J; bases not matched to a gene: 5. The CDR3, as DNA: TGTGCCTGGATCCGGGACAGGCTTAACTATGGCTACACCTTC. This sequence encodes CAWIRDRLNYGYTF.

The chain is built from TRBV11-2 and TRBJ1-1; D is possibly TRBD1 (6 bases). Trimming stripped 2 bases from V and 5 bases from J, with 18 bases between. Per germline, CDR1 SGHAT and CDR2 FQNNGV. The CDR3 length is 16 residues. The CDR3 nucleotides are TGTGCCAGCAGCTTATGGGCTGGGGGGGCTCGGACTGAAGCTTTCTTT. Protein: CASSLWAGGARTEAFF.

The gene calls are TRBV4-1 and TRBJ1-1; TRBD1 matches 8 bases. The J segment lost 1 base and the V segment lost 1 base, leaving 5 bases of the junction unmatched. The CDR3 loop spans 16 amino acids. From germline, CDR1 is MGHRA and CDR2 YSYEKL. The CDR3 reads CASSQGQGLGNTEAFF. Written as DNA, the CDR3 is TGCGCCAGCAGCCAAGGACAGGGGTTGGGGAACACTGAAGCTTTCTTT.

The J gene is TRBJ1-3, the V gene TRBV27, with D possibly matching TRBD1 (5 bases). This CDR3 has 12 residues. The germline CDR1 and CDR2 sequences are MNHEY and SMNVEV (reference sequence). Trimming stripped 6 bases from V and 8 bases from J, with 11 bases between. In DNA, the CDR3 is TGTGCCAGCAGAAGGTCAGGGCACACCATATATTTT. Protein: CASRRSGHTIYF.

The genes are TRBV4-2 and TRBJ2-1, with 8 bases that match TRBD2. Germline CDR1 is LGHNA and CDR2 is YNFKEQ. Unmatched junction bases numbered 8, after V lost 1 base and J lost 3 bases. This CDR3 comprises 17 residues. CDR3 sequence reads: CASSQGAGTRVYNEQFF. CDR3 bases: TGTGCCAGCAGCCAAGGGGCCGGGACTAGGGTCTACAATGAGCAGTTCTTC.

The chain has TRBV6-2 or TRBV6-3 and TRBJ1-1, with no clear D. The CDR3 spans 13 residues. Trimming cost V 3 bases and J 1 base, with 6 bases left between them. Looked up from germline, CDR1 is MNHEY and CDR2 is SVGEGT. The CDR3 is CASSYSRNTEAFF. CDR3 coding DNA: TGTGCCAGCAGTTATAGTAGGAACACTGAAGCTTTCTTT.

V and J are TRBV21-1 and TRBJ2-7; no DNA check was done on the table's D call, TRBD2. TRBV21-1 is an annotated pseudogene. This CDR3 is 20 amino acids long. CDR3 residues: CATQGRLAGDLSLKEDEQYF. Here the CDR3 DNA reads TGTGCCACCCAAGGTCGACTAGCGGGAGACCTTTCACTCAAAGAAGACGAGCAGTACTTC.